The entry below gives a single T cell receptor (beta chain) sequence along with its context. Antigen unknown. The data originate from a study of T cells expressing NK-cell markers. The overall study: Obtained from sorted CD3+CD56+NKG2C+, CD3+CD56+NKG2C- and CD3+CD56-NKG2C+ T cells were the TCR beta repertoires. With respect to HCMV, most of the eight sequenced donors were seropositive, and one was seronegative.

Overall study findings and caveats: In a handful of donors, dominant clonotypes made up about 25-60.1% of CD3+CD56-NKG2C+ cells.

The CDR3 contains 16 residues. Per germline, CDR1 SGHDT and CDR2 YYEEEE. Synthesis of TCR beta cDNA relied on 5'RACE template switching carrying UMIs. TCRdb re-analyzed the 5' RACE reads; it lists each CDR3 protein once, without DNA. The sample table includes about 550,000 distinct CDR3 sequences. Sequenced input: blood T cells: a sorted CD56 or NKG2C T cell subset, CD4+ or CD8+ T cells, or bulk PBMC T cells (not recorded which). The chain is built from TRBV5-6 and TRBJ2-5; lacking DNA, the TRBD1 call made by TCRdb goes unchecked. The sequence came from a man between 18 and 29 years old in good health. The CDR3 spells CASSLVGRALQETQYF.